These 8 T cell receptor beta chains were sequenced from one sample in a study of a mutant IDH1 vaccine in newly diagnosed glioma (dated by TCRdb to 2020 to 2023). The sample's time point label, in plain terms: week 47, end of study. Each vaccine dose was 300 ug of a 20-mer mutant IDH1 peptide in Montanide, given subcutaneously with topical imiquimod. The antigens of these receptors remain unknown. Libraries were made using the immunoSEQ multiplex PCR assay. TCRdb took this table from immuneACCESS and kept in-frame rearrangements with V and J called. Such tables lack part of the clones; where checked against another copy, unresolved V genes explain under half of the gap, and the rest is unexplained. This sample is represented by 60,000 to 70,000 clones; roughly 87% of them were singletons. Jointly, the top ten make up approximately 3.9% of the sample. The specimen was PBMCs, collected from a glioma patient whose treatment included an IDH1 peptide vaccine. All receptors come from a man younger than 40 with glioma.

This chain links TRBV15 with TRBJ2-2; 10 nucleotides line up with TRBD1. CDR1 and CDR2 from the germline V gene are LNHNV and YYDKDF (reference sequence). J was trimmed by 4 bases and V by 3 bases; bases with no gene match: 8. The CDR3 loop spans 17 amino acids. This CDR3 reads CATSSDRDRGFTGELFF. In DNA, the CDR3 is TGTGCCACCAGCAGTGACCGGGACAGGGGTTTCACCGGGGAGCTGTTTTTT.

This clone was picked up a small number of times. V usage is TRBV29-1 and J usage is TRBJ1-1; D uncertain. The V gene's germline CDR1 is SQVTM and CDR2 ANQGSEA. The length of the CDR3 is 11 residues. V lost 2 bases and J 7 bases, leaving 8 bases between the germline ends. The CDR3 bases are TGCAGCGTTGAATTCTTCCTTGAAGCTTTCTTT. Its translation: CSVEFFLEAFF.

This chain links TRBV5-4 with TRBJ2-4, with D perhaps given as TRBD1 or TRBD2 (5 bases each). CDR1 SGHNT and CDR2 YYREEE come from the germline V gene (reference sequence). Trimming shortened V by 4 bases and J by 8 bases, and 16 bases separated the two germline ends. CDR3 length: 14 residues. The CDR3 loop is CASSDGTTGDIQYF. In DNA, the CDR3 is TGTGCCAGCAGCGACGGGACCACCGGTGACATTCAGTACTTC.

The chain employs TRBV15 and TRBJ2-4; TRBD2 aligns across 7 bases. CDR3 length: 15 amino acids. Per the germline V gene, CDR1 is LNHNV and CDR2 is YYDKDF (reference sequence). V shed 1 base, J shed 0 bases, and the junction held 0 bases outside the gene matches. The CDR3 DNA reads TGTGCCACCAGCAGAGCGGGGGGAGCCAAAAACATTCAGTACTTC. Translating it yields CATSRAGGAKNIQYF.

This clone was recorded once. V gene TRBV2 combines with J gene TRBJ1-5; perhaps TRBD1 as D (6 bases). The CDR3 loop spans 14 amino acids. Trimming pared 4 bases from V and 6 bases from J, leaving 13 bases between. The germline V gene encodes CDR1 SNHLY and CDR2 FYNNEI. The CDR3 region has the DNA TGTGCCAGCAGTGTGGGGCAGGGGAGTCAGCCCCAGCATTTT. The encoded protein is CASSVGQGSQPQHF.

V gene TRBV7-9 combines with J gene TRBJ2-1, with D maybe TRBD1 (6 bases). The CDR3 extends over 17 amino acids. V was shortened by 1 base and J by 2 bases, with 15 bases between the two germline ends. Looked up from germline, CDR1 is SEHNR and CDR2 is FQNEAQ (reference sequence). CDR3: CASSLGGGQWPYNEQFF. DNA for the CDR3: TGTGCCAGCAGCTTAGGAGGAGGACAGTGGCCCTACAATGAGCAGTTCTTC.

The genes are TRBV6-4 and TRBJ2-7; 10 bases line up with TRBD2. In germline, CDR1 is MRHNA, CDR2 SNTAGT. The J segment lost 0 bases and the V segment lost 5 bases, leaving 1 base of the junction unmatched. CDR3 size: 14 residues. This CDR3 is CASSTSGDSYEQYF. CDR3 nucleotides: TGTGCCAGCAGTACTAGCGGGGACTCCTACGAGCAGTACTTC.

The CDR3 region is CASSLAGGQETQYF. The CDR3 DNA follows: TGTGCCAGCAGCTTAGCGGGGGGGCAAGAGACCCAGTACTTC. The chain combines TRBV7-9 with TRBJ2-5; TRBD2 matches at 7 bases. Looked up from germline, CDR1 is SEHNR and CDR2 is FQNEAQ (reference sequence). This CDR3 region has 14 residues. J gave up 2 bases and V 0 bases, and 0 bases lay outside the gene matches.